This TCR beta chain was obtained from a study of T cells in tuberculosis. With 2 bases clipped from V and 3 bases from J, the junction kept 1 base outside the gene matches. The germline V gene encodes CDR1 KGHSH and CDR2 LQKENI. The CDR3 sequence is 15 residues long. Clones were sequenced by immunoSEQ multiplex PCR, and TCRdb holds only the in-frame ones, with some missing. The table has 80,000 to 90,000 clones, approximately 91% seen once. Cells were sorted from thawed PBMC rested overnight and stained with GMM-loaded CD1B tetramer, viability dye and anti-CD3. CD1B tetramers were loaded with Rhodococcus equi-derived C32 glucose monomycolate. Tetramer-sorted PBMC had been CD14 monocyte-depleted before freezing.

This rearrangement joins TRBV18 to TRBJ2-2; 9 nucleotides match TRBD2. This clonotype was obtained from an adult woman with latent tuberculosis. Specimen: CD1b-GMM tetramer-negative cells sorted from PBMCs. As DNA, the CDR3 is TGTGCCAGCTCACCAAAGCGGGGGGACACCGGGGAGCTGTTTTTT. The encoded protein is CASSPKRGDTGELFF. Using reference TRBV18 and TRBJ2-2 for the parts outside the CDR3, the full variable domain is NAGVMQNPRHLVRRRGQEARLRCSPMKGHSHVYWYRQLPEEGLKFMVYLQKENIIDESGMPKERFSAEFPKEGPSILRIQQVVRGDSAAYFCASSPKRGDTGELFFGEGSRLTVL.